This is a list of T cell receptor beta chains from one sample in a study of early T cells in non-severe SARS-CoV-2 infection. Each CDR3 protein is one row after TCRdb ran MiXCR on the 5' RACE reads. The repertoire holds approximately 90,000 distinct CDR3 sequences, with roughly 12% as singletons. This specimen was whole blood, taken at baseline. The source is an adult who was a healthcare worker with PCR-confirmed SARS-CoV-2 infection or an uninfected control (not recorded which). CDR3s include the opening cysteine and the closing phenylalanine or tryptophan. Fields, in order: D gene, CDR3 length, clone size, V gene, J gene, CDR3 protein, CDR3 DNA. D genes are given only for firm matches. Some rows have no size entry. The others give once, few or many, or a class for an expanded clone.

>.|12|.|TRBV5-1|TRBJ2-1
CASSPPSQEQFF
TGCGCCAGCAGCCCCCCCTCCCAAGAGCAGTTCTTC
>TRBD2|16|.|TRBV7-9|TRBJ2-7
CASSPAGGPSVYEQYF
TGTGCCAGCAGCCCAGCGGGGGGCCCGTCGGTCTACGAGCAGTACTTC
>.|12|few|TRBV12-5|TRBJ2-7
CASGPPGREQYF
TGTGCTAGTGGTCCCCCCGGCAGGGAGCAGTACTTC
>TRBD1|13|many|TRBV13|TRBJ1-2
CASREQGYYGYTF
TGTGCCAGCAGAGAACAGGGGTACTATGGCTACACCTTC
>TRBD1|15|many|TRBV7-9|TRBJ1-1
CASSSPDRANTEAFF
TGTGCCAGCAGCTCCCCTGACAGGGCGAACACTGAAGCTTTCTTT
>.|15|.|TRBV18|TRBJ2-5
CASSPPQGGQETQYF
TGTGCCAGCTCACCGCCACAGGGCGGCCAAGAGACCCAGTACTTC
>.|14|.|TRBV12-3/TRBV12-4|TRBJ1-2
CASSLGTLNYGYTF
TGTGCCAGCAGTTTGGGCACGTTAAACTATGGCTACACCTTC
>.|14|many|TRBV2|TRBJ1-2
CASSEMTEVYGYTF
TGTGCCAGCAGTGAGATGACAGAAGTCTATGGCTACACCTTC
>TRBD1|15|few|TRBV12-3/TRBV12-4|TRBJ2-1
CASSPGQGSINEQFF
TGTGCCAGCAGTCCGGGACAGGGGAGTATCAATGAGCAGTTCTTC
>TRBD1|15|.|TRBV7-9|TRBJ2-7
CASSPSGTALYEQYF
TGTGCCAGCAGCCCTTCGGGGACAGCCCTCTACGAGCAGTACTTC
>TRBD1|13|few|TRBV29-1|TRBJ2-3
CSVGDSHTDTQYF
TGCAGCGTTGGGGACAGCCACACAGATACGCAGTATTTT
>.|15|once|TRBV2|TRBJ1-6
CASRGQSSYNSPLHF
TGTGCCAGCCGAGGACAGAGCTCCTATAATTCACCCCTCCACTTT
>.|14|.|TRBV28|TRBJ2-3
CASSSPQAGVTQYF
TGTGCCAGCAGTTCCCCGCAGGCCGGGGTAACGCAGTATTTT
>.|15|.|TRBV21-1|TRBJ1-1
CASSKALRGYTEAFF
TGTGCCAGCAGCAAAGCGCTACGAGGGTACACTGAAGCTTTCTTT
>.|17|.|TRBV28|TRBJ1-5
CASSLPRDGGSNQPQHF
TGTGCCAGCAGTTTACCCCGGGACGGAGGTAGCAATCAGCCCCAGCATTTT
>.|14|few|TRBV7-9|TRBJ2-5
CASSSLGAGETQYF
TGTGCCAGCAGCTCGCTTGGAGCTGGGGAGACCCAGTACTTC
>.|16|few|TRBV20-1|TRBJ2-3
CSARDENWGSTDTQYF
TGCAGTGCTCGAGACGAAAACTGGGGGAGCACAGATACGCAGTATTTT
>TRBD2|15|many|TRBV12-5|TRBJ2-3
CASGLGLASTDTQYF
TGTGCTAGTGGTTTGGGACTAGCTAGCACAGATACGCAGTATTTT
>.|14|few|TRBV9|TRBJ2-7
CASSPYGVAYEQYF
TGTGCCAGCAGCCCCTACGGGGTAGCGTACGAGCAGTACTTC
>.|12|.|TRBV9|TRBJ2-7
CASSGASAEQYF
TGTGCCAGCAGCGGGGCTAGCGCCGAGCAGTACTTC
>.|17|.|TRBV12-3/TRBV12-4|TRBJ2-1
CASSSRAPGTSSTEQFF
TGTGCCAGCAGTTCGCGCGCCCCGGGGACATCATCCACTGAGCAGTTCTTC
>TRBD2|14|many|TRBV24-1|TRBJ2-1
CATSGAGGPGEQFF
TGTGCCACCAGTGGAGCGGGGGGGCCCGGTGAGCAGTTCTTC
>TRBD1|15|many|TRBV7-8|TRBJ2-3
CASNPGTGGTDTQYF
TGTGCCAGCAACCCGGGGACAGGAGGCACAGATACGCAGTATTTT